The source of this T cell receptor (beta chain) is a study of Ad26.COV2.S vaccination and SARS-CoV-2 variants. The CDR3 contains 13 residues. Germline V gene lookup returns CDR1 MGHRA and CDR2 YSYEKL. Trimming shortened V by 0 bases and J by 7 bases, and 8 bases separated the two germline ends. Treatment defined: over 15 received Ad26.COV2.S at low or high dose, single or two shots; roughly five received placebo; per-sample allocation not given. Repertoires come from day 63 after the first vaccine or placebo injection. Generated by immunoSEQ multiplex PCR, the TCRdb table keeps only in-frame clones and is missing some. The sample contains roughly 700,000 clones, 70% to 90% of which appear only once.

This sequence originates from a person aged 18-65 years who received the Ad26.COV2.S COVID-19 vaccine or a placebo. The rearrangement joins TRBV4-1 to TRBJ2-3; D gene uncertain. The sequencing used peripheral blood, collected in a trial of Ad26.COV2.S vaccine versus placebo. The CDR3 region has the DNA TGCGCCAGCAGCCAAGATCCCCCCAATACGCAGTATTTT. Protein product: CASSQDPPNTQYF.